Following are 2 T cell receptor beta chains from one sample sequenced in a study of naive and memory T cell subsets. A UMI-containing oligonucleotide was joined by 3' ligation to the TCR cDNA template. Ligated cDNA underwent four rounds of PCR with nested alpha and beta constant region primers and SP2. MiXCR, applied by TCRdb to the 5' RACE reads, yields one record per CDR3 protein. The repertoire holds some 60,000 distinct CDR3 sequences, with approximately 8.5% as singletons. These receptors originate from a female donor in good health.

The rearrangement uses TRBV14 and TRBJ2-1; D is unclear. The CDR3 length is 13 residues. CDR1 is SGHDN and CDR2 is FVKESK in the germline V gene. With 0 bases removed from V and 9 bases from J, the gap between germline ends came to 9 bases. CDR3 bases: TGTGCCAGCAGCCAAGAAAGCGTCAGTGAGCAGTTCTTC. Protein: CASSQESVSEQFF.

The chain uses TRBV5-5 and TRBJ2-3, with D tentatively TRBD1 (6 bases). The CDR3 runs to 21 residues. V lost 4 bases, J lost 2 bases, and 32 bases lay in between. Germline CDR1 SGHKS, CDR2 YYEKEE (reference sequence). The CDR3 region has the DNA TGTGCCAGCAGCAGGGGGTGGACCGGACAATTGATTAATGGATTCACAGATACGCAGTATTTT. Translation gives CASSRGWTGQLINGFTDTQYF.